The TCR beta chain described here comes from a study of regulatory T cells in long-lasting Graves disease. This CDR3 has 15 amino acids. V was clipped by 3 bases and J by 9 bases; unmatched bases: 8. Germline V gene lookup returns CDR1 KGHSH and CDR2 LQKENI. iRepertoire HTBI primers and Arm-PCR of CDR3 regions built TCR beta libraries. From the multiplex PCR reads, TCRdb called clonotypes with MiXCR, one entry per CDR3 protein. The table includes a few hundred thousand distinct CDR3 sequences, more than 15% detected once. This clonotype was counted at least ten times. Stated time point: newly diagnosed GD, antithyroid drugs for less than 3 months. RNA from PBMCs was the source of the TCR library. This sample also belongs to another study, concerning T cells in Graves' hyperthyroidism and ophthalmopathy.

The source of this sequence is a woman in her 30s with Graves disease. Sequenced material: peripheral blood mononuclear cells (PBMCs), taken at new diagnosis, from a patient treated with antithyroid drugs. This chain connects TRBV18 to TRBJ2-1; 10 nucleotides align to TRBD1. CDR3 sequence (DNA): TGTGCCAGCTCACCCCAGCAGACAGGGGGCTTTGAGCAGTTCTTC. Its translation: CASSPQQTGGFEQFF. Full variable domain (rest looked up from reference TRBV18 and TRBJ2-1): NAGVMQNPRHLVRRRGQEARLRCSPMKGHSHVYWYRQLPEEGLKFMVYLQKENIIDESGMPKERFSAEFPKEGPSILRIQQVVRGDSAAYFCASSPQQTGGFEQFFGPGTRLTVL.